This T cell receptor (beta chain) was documented in a study of a mutant IDH1 vaccine in newly diagnosed glioma. For the study at large: Beforehand, treatment had been radiotherapy, temozolomide, or both; the majority received both. General study points: Apparently unrelated to pseudoprogression were changes in the top peripheral T cell clonotypes.

Data came from immunoSEQ multiplex PCR; TCRdb stores just in-frame clones and leaves some out. The table has around 70,000 clones, approximately 86% seen once. As concerns this clone: Its target is unknown.

The sample's time point: week 35, safety follow-up. Vaccination used 300 ug of mutant IDH1 20-mer peptide per dose, with topical imiquimod. Germline assignment: CDR1 SGHTA and CDR2 FQGNSA. Trimming took off 4 bases at V and 2 bases at J, with 15 bases between the two ends. The CDR3 sequence is 16 residues long. The clonotype comes from a man aged 25 to 40 with glioma. Sequencing used PBMCs, obtained from a glioma patient whose treatment included an IDH1 peptide vaccine. The J gene is TRBJ2-1, the V gene TRBV7-2; D gene uncertain. The CDR3 reads CASSYTPTQTYNEQFF. The CDR3 coding sequence is TGTGCCAGCAGCTATACTCCTACACAAACCTACAATGAGCAGTTCTTC.